This TCR beta chain appears in the sequencing data of a study of blood T cells in healthy people across ages. Germline V CDR1 and CDR2: MRHNA, SNTAGT. This CDR3 contains 16 residues. V lost 10 bases and J lost 3; bases outside the gene matches: 15. This clonotype appeared once. Next came a second PCR, run for roughly 7 to 12 cycles, which used a sample-barcoded 5' primer along with a J-beta primer mix. Paired-end reads containing CDR3 totaled no fewer than 3 million for each sample. TCRdb called the 5' RACE reads again in MiXCR, with one record for every CDR3 protein. The sample has roughly 800,000 distinct CDR3 sequences, roughly 25% seen once. These data were likewise used in another study, on T cells of mothers and their children. That report notes: Material was donated by three healthy Caucasian mothers and their six children. In both related and unrelated pairs, TCR recombination output is shaped similarly by thymic selection.

The sample was blood. The chain joins TRBV6-4 to TRBJ1-1; 9 nucleotides line up with TRBD1. This clonotype was obtained from a boy between 10 and 17 years old in good health. The CDR3 DNA reads TGTGCCACCCTTGACAGGGGGTTTAGGTCGGACACTGAAGCTTTCTTT. As protein: CATLDRGFRSDTEAFF.